The clone carrying this T cell receptor beta chain was picked up one time. Its antigen is still unknown. The V end was cut by 3 bases, the J end by 6 bases, with 5 bases between. The germline gives CDR1 MNHNS, CDR2 SASEGT. The CDR3 length is 11 residues. The sample originates from a study of OX40 agonist ivuxolimab in advanced cancers. Anyone with autoimmune disease history or systemic immunosuppression was excluded. Notes on the study in general: It was also the case that some nonresponders had low normalized T-cell clonal expansion.

Some clones are missing from TCRdb's copy, which holds only in-frame ones; the method was immunoSEQ multiplex PCR. The sample lists around 42,000 clones; approximately 88% were seen once. This specimen consisted of CD4+ or CD8+ T cells sorted from blood, obtained in a trial of the OX40 agonist ivuxolimab. The TCR was taken from an adult with an advanced solid tumor such as melanoma, head and neck, liver or kidney cancer. The V call is TRBV6-1, the J call TRBJ1-2, with D unclear. In nucleotides, the CDR3 is TGTGCCAGCAGTGAGGGTAATGGCTACACCTTC. Translation: CASSEGNGYTF.